Listed here are 15 T cell receptor beta chains from one sample, sequenced in a study of blood T cell repertoires in COVID-19. Profiled with immunoSEQ multiplex PCR; TCRdb holds only in-frame clones, not every one. This sample has about 43,000 clones, with over 75% found just once. The sequenced sample was peripheral blood. The receptors were sampled from a woman aged 60 to 75 with acute or convalescent COVID-19.

The V and J genes are TRBV19 and TRBJ2-7; 10 bases are shared with TRBD1. This CDR3 is built from 14 residues. J was trimmed by 2 bases and V by 4 bases; bases with no gene match: 2. Germline V gene lookup returns CDR1 LNHDA and CDR2 SQIVND (reference sequence). CDR3 protein: CASSKGQGPYEQYF. The CDR3 region has the DNA TGTGCCAGTAGTAAGGGACAGGGGCCCTACGAGCAGTACTTC.

This chain connects TRBV7-9 to TRBJ2-1; TRBD1 matches 7 bases. Germline CDR1 is SEHNR and CDR2 is FQNEAQ (reference sequence). This CDR3 contains 15 residues. V shed 5 bases and J 5 bases; nucleotides not matched to a gene: 9. The CDR3, as DNA: TGTGCCAGCAGCCACTACAGGGGCTACCACAATGAGCAGTTCTTC. Translating it yields CASSHYRGYHNEQFF.

The chain carries TRBV3-1 (or the pseudogene TRBV3-2) and TRBJ2-7, with 8 bases lining up with TRBD1. V shed 0 bases and J 6 bases; nucleotides not matched to a gene: 7. The CDR3 is 15 residues long. In germline, CDR1 is LGHDT, CDR2 YNNKEL (reference sequence). The CDR3 spells CASSQDLGQGREQYF. Here the CDR3 DNA reads TGTGCCAGCAGCCAAGATCTCGGACAGGGACGCGAGCAGTACTTC.

This clone was seen a handful of times. The gene calls are TRBV2 and TRBJ1-2; D is ambiguous. V was trimmed by 11 bases and J by 0 bases, leaving 16 bases between them. CDR1 and CDR2 (germline): SNHLY, FYNNEI. This CDR3 contains 14 residues. In nucleotides, the CDR3 is TGTGCCTGCCTGGCGGGATTAGCTAACTATGGCTACACCTTC. This codes for CACLAGLANYGYTF.

This clone was observed a handful of times. The V and J genes are TRBV7-9 and TRBJ1-3, with a tentative D call TRBD1 (5 bases). Trimming shortened V by 1 base and J by 4 bases, and 17 bases separated the two germline ends. Per germline, CDR1 SEHNR and CDR2 FQNEAQ (reference sequence). CDR3 length: 17 amino acids. Written as DNA, the CDR3 is TGTGCCAGCAGCTTAGTAGGAGGAGGGGATAAAGGAAACACCATATATTTT. This codes for CASSLVGGGDKGNTIYF. The entire variable domain, with the rest obtained from reference TRBV7-9 and TRBJ1-3, is as follows: DTGVSQNPRHKITKRGQNVTFRCDPISEHNRLYWYRQTLGQGPEFLTYFQNEAQLEKSRLLSDRFSAERPKGSFSTLEIQRTEQGDSAMYLCASSLVGGGDKGNTIYFGEGSWLTVV.

This sequence joins TRBV2 and TRBJ2-7, with D tentatively TRBD2 (5 bases). The CDR3 is 14 residues long. CDR1 and CDR2 from the germline V gene are SNHLY and FYNNEI. V lost 6 bases and J lost 3, with 15 bases in between. CDR3 region: CASRHRLGNYEQYF. Written as DNA, the CDR3 is TGTGCCAGCAGGCATCGACTCGGGAACTACGAGCAGTACTTC.

The chain is built from TRBV7-9 and TRBJ1-2; D gene uncertain. Germline V gene data show CDR1 as SEHNR and CDR2 as FQNEAQ (reference sequence). The length of the CDR3 is 13 residues. Deletions cut 6 bases from V and 0 bases from J, with 8 bases between. The chain's CDR3 is CASSSDTNYGYTF. The CDR3 coding sequence is TGTGCCAGCAGTTCAGACACTAACTATGGCTACACCTTC.

The J gene is TRBJ2-1, the V gene TRBV7-9; perhaps TRBD2 as D (7 bases). V lost 5 bases and J lost 11, with 19 bases in between. Germline values: CDR1 SEHNR, CDR2 FQNEAQ (reference sequence). This CDR3 is built from 14 residues. The CDR3 protein is CASSRPEGGPQQFF. The CDR3 nucleotides read TGTGCCAGCAGCCGTCCGGAGGGGGGGCCTCAGCAGTTCTTC.

J is TRBJ2-1 and V is TRBV7-2, with D unclear. With 5 bases removed from V and 3 bases from J, the gap between germline ends came to 14 bases. Germline V CDR1 and CDR2: SGHTA, FQGNSA. This CDR3 contains 15 residues. CDR3 nucleotides: TGTGCCAGCAGCAGAATCGCAGGCGACTACAATGAGCAGTTCTTC. Translated, it gives CASSRIAGDYNEQFF.

The chain has TRBV7-9 and TRBJ2-7; tentatively, D is TRBD1 (5 bases). From germline, CDR1 is SEHNR and CDR2 FQNEAQ (reference sequence). The CDR3 length is 15 residues. The V and J ends lost 1 base and 5 bases respectively, with 15 bases between them. The CDR3 sequence is CASSLDGQGGHEQYF. For the CDR3, the DNA is TGTGCCAGCAGCTTAGACGGGCAGGGTGGTCACGAGCAGTACTTC.

A single count supports this clone. The CDR3 DNA is TGTGCCAGCAGAAGACAGCGGAACACTGAAGCTTTCTTT. This translates into CASRRQRNTEAFF. The chain recombines TRBV7-3 with TRBJ1-1, with D possibly being TRBD1 (5 bases). V was shortened by 6 bases and J by 1 base, with 9 bases between the two germline ends. The CDR3 is 13 amino acids. Germline CDR1 reads SGHTA; CDR2 reads FQGTGA.

The chain uses TRBV10-1 and TRBJ1-1, with D uncertain. Looked up from germline, CDR1 is WNHNN and CDR2 is SYGVQD (reference sequence). The CDR3 length is 16 residues. With 3 bases removed from V and 2 bases from J, the gap between germline ends came to 16 bases. In DNA form, the CDR3 reads TGCGCCAGCAGTGAATCCCGATTCGGCGGAAACACTGAAGCTTTCTTT. Its protein is CASSESRFGGNTEAFF.

This sequence joins TRBV5-4 and TRBJ2-2; 11 positions agree with TRBD2. The CDR3 covers 14 residues. V lost 4 bases and J lost 7; bases outside the gene matches: 3. The V gene's germline CDR1 is SGHNT and CDR2 YYREEE (reference sequence). CDR3 coding DNA: TGTGCCAGCAGCCTACTAGCGGGGGTCGGGGAGCTGTTTTTT. It translates to CASSLLAGVGELFF.

A few counts support this clone. The chain is built from TRBV29-1 and TRBJ1-3, with TRBD1 matching 7 bases. J was trimmed by 0 bases and V by 0 bases; bases with no gene match: 11. Germline loops: CDR1 SQVTM, CDR2 ANQGSEA. The CDR3 runs 18 residues. CDR3 bases: TGCAGCGTTGAAGATCTTTTAAATGGGGACAGCTCTGGAAACACCATATATTTT. Its translation: CSVEDLLNGDSSGNTIYF.

The table lists this clone with a count of one. This rearrangement joins TRBV18 to TRBJ2-6; D is possibly TRBD1 (6 bases). CDR1 and CDR2 (germline): KGHSH, LQKENI. The CDR3 has 20 amino acids. Trimming left V 0 bases short and J 0 bases short, with 18 bases between. CDR3 sequence: CASSPPIRQVGLSGANVLTF. The CDR3 DNA reads TGTGCCAGCTCACCACCCATTCGACAGGTGGGGCTCTCTGGGGCCAACGTCCTGACTTTC. Together with reference TRBV18 and TRBJ2-6, the CDR3 gives the full variable domain: NAGVMQNPRHLVRRRGQEARLRCSPMKGHSHVYWYRQLPEEGLKFMVYLQKENIIDESGMPKERFSAEFPKEGPSILRIQQVVRGDSAAYFCASSPPIRQVGLSGANVLTFGAGSRLTVL.